This is a list of T cell receptor delta chains from one sample in a study of gamma-delta T cells after stem cell transplantation. TCRdb re-analyzed the RT-PCR reads via CATT. This table has 11,000 to 15,000 delta-chain clones, more than 30% appearing once. The sample consisted of gamma-delta T cells. The receptors shown here come from a human donor. It is not recorded whose cells these are; they may come from a transplant donor. CDR3s include the opening cysteine and the closing phenylalanine or tryptophan. D genes are given only for firm matches. The size of a clone is reported for some rows only, either as once, few or many, or as a class for expanded clones.

j_call | clone_size | v_call | d_call | cdr3_length | cdr3_nt | cdr3_aa
TRDJ1 | few | TRAV29/DV5 | TRDD3 | 13 | TGTGCAGCAAGCGCGTTGGGGGACACGGAACTCATCTTT | CAASALGDTELIF
TRDJ4 | few | TRDV1 | TRDD3 | 22 | TGTGCTCTTGGGGAAATACCTTACTGGGGGATAGAACCTTGGTACCCAGCCAGACCCCTGATCTTT | CALGEIPYWGIEPWYPARPLIF
TRDJ1 | NA | TRDV1 | NA | 22 | TGTGCTCTTGGGGAAATAGGGGTGGGGTCCTACTCGCTGGGCGAACGGACCGATAAACTCATCTTT | CALGEIGVGSYSLGERTDKLIF
TRDJ1 | few | TRDV1 | TRDD3 | 17 | TGTGCTCTTGGGGAGTACTGGGGAGACCATCGTTGCGATAAACTCATCTTT | CALGEYWGDHRCDKLIF
TRDJ1 | few | TRDV2 | NA | 14 | TGTGCCTGTGACACCCGGGATGCTATAAGTAAACTCATCTTT | CACDTRDAISKLIF
TRDJ3 | few | TRDV2 | TRDD3 | 19 | TGTGCCTGTGATCTTACTGGGGGATACAGATCCTGGGACACCCGACAGATGTTTTTC | CACDLTGGYRSWDTRQMFF
TRDJ1 | NA | TRDV1 | TRDD3 | 17 | TGTGCTCTTGGAAGTGGGGGATATGAGGTGTACACCGATAAACTCATCTTT | CALGSGGYEVYTDKLIF
TRDJ1 | few | TRDV1 | NA | 15 | TGTGCTCTTGGGGAACCCCCGCCGCACACCGATAAACTCATCTTT | CALGEPPPHTDKLIF
TRDJ1 | NA | TRDV1 | TRDD3 | 28 | TGTGCTCTTGGGGAACTAAAAAGGCCCCGGCGTTCCCCAATACCTCCTTACTGGGGGATATCAGAGCCCGATAAACTCATCTTT | CALGELKRPRRSPIPPYWGISEPDKLIF
TRDJ1 | NA | TRAV29/DV5 | TRDD2 | 25 | TGTGCAGCGTTATTTGGCCTTCCTAAGGAATGTGGGCCAAAGAGGCGAGCGAGGTACACCGATAAACTCATCTTT | CAALFGLPKECGPKRRARYTDKLIF